This T cell receptor (beta chain) was identified during a study of CD8+ T cells in alopecia areata. Study overall: Treated patients were given oral tofacitinib, which was dosed at 5 to 10 mg twice daily.

On this clone itself: Its antigen is still unknown.

V gave up 4 bases and J gave up 7 bases; unmatched junction bases: 10. Germline V gives CDR1 GTSNPN, CDR2 SVGIG (reference sequence). CDR3 length equals 14 residues. Reverse transcription of extracted RNA yielded cDNA, which provided the sequencing template. Profiling relied on immunoSEQ multiplex PCR, and the TCRdb table lists in-frame clones only, not all of them. The sample consists of fewer than 250,000 clones, about three fifths of them appearing once. This sample's treatment: oral pan-JAK inhibitor, 5-10 mg twice daily. Points from the study as a whole: Amid tofacitinib therapy, many expanded lesional clones stayed present in scalp and blood. Just one nonresponder means the tie between baseline CD8+ expansion and response stays uncertain.

The TCR originated in a human donor with alopecia areata. Sequences were derived from CD4+ T cells sorted from blood, sampled at week 4, from a patient treated with tofacitinib. This chain uses TRBV30 with TRBJ2-7, with 10 bases aligning to TRBD1. The CDR3 bases are TGTGCCTGGACTGGTAGACAGGGGGCCGGTGAGCAGTACTTC. It translates to CAWTGRQGAGEQYF.